Each of the 24 T cell receptor beta chains below was sequenced from the same sample in a study of blood T cell repertoires in COVID-19. TCRdb keeps only in-frame clones here, not all; method: immunoSEQ multiplex PCR. This repertoire shows approximately 150,000 clones, around 89% found once; its top ten account for 25% to 30%. The sample was peripheral blood. These receptors originate from a human donor in a cohort sampled during active COVID-19.

J is TRBJ1-1 and V is TRBV18; possible D gene TRBD1, 5 bases. CDR3 size: 15 residues. V was clipped by 3 bases and J by 0 bases, with 11 bases between them. Germline V gene data show CDR1 as KGHSH and CDR2 as LQKENI. DNA of the CDR3: TGTGCCAGCTCACCGGGGGGACGGATGAACACTGAAGCTTTCTTT. It specifies CASSPGGRMNTEAFF.

This sequence joins TRBV3-1 (or the pseudogene TRBV3-2) and TRBJ1-5, with 8 nucleotides matching TRBD1. Germline values: CDR1 LGHDT, CDR2 YNNKEL (reference sequence). The CDR3 totals 13 residues. Trimming took 6 bases from V and 8 from J; bases not matched to a gene: 6. This CDR3 reads CASSGQGMEPQHF. The CDR3 DNA is TGTGCCAGCAGTGGACAGGGAATGGAGCCCCAGCATTTT.

The rearrangement uses TRBV5-5 and TRBJ2-5; 7 bases agree with TRBD1. V was clipped by 1 base and J by 5 bases; unmatched bases: 8. The CDR3 loop spans 15 amino acids. The germline V gene encodes CDR1 SGHKS and CDR2 YYEKEE (reference sequence). The CDR3 protein is CASSLRDRDWETQYF. The CDR3 nucleotides are TGTGCCAGCAGCTTGCGAGACAGGGATTGGGAGACCCAGTACTTC. Filled out from reference TRBV5-5 and TRBJ2-5, the complete variable domain reads DAGVTQSPTHLIKTRGQQVTLRCSPISGHKSVSWYQQVLGQGPQFIFQYYEKEERGRGNFPDRFSARQFPNYSSELNVNALLLGDSALYLCASSLRDRDWETQYFGPGTRLLVL.

V is TRBV7-6 and J is TRBJ1-4; D is possibly TRBD1 (5 bases). Germline lookup yields CDR1 SGHVS and CDR2 FNYEAQ. This CDR3 spans 15 amino acids. With 4 bases removed from V and 3 bases from J, the gap between germline ends came to 12 bases. The CDR3 region has the DNA TGTGCCAGCAGCTGGCGGGGACGAGCTAATGAAAAACTGTTTTTT. Its translation is CASSWRGRANEKLFF.

The V gene is TRBV19, the J gene TRBJ2-3; tentative D call: TRBD2 (7 bases). V lost 6 bases and J 0 bases, leaving 16 bases between the germline ends. This CDR3 region has 16 residues. Per the germline V gene, CDR1 is LNHDA and CDR2 is SQIVND (reference sequence). The CDR3 DNA reads TGTGCCAGTAGGAGGGCGGGGGCCGGAAGCACAGATACGCAGTATTTT. Translating gives CASRRAGAGSTDTQYF. Together with reference TRBV19 and TRBJ2-3, the CDR3 gives the full variable domain: DGGITQSPKYLFRKEGQNVTLSCEQNLNHDAMYWYRQDPGQGLRLIYYSQIVNDFQKGDIAEGYSVSREKKESFPLTVTSAQKNPTAFYLCASRRAGAGSTDTQYFGPGTRLTVL.

This rearrangement joins TRBV10-3 to TRBJ1-1; 7 bases align to TRBD1. Germline-derived CDR1 and CDR2 are ENHRY and SYGVKD. Trimming cost V 2 bases and J 2 bases; bases outside gene matches: 5. The CDR3 has 15 residues. Here the CDR3 reads CAISETGEVNTEAFF. In DNA, the CDR3 is TGTGCCATCAGTGAGACAGGGGAGGTCAACACTGAAGCTTTCTTT.

This clone was seen only a few times. This chain connects TRBV2 to TRBJ1-3, with 7 positions matching TRBD1. The CDR3 runs 17 residues. J was trimmed by 5 bases and V by 8 bases; bases with no gene match: 18. Per the germline V gene, CDR1 is SNHLY and CDR2 is FYNNEI. CDR3 region: CASSQRELDRERNTIYF. The DNA for the CDR3 is TGTGCCAGCTCCCAAAGAGAATTAGACAGGGAGAGAAACACCATATATTTT. Drawing the rest from reference TRBV2 and TRBJ1-3, the complete variable domain is EPEVTQTPSHQVTQMGQEVILRCVPISNHLYFYWYRQILGQKVEFLVSFYNNEISEKSEIFDDQFSVERPDGSNFTLKIRSTKLEDSAMYFCASSQRELDRERNTIYFGEGSWLTVV.

This clone was recorded only once. The chain recombines TRBV5-4 with TRBJ2-5; 7 bases map to TRBD2. The V segment lost 0 bases and the J segment 7 bases; nucleotides outside the gene matches: 9. The CDR3 loop spans 15 amino acids. In germline, CDR1 is SGHNT, CDR2 YYREEE (reference sequence). In DNA form, the CDR3 reads TGTGCCAGCAGCTTGGGGGAGGGGAGAGAAGTGACCCAGTACTTC. Protein sequence: CASSLGEGREVTQYF.

This chain joins TRBV7-2 and TRBJ1-3, with D possibly matching TRBD1 (5 bases). Between the trimmed V and J ends, which lost 0 bases and 4 bases, there was a span of 10 bases. The CDR3 sequence is 15 residues long. Germline-derived CDR1 and CDR2 are SGHTA and FQGNSA. DNA of the CDR3: TGTGCCAGCAGCTTAGCCCCCCGGACAGGAAACACCATATATTTT. Its translation: CASSLAPRTGNTIYF.

The genes are TRBV7-8 and TRBJ1-1; D ambiguous. Germline CDR1 and CDR2: SGHVS and FQNEAQ. Between the trimmed V and J ends, which lost 4 bases and 0 bases, there was a span of 6 bases. The CDR3 runs 13 residues. This chain's CDR3 is CASSYSLNTEAFF. The CDR3 DNA follows: TGTGCCAGCAGCTACAGCCTGAACACTGAAGCTTTCTTT.

CDR3 bases: TGTGCCAGTAGTATCCTCGGGGGGGCCACAGATACGCAGTATTTT. Residues: CASSILGGATDTQYF. The chain recombines TRBV19 with TRBJ2-3; TRBD2 aligns across 8 bases. Germline-derived CDR1 and CDR2 are LNHDA and SQIVND (reference sequence). The CDR3 totals 15 residues. V was clipped by 3 bases and J by 2 bases; unmatched bases: 4.

A few counts support this clone. The V call is TRBV5-1, the J call TRBJ1-2; D might be TRBD1 (5 bases). This CDR3 comprises 14 residues. The V and J ends lost 1 base and 4 bases respectively, with 11 bases between them. CDR1 and CDR2 (germline): SGHRS, YFSETQ. The CDR3 coding sequence is TGCGCCAGCAGCTTGCAGGGCTCGGCCTATGGCTACACCTTC. Translating it yields CASSLQGSAYGYTF.

The chain uses TRBV9 and TRBJ2-6; the match to TRBD1 covers 8 bases. V lost 7 bases to trimming and J lost 1 base; unmatched junction nucleotides: 1. This CDR3 comprises 14 residues. CDR1 is SGDLS, CDR2 YYNGEE, per germline. For the CDR3, the DNA is TGTGCCAGCCGGACAGGGTCTGGGGCCAACGTCCTGACTTTC. It encodes CASRTGSGANVLTF.

The rearrangement links TRBV18 to TRBJ2-2, with D tentatively TRBD1 (6 bases). V was shortened by 3 bases and J by 3 bases, with 14 bases between the two germline ends. The CDR3 is 16 amino acids. Germline loops: CDR1 KGHSH, CDR2 LQKENI. CDR3 bases: TGTGCCAGCTCACCTCTACAGGGCGATGACACCGGGGAGCTGTTTTTT. It encodes CASSPLQGDDTGELFF.

V usage is TRBV5-5 and J usage is TRBJ1-6; no clear D gene. The CDR3 has 15 residues. V lost 0 bases, J lost 0 bases, and 4 bases lay in between. Germline V gene lookup returns CDR1 SGHKS and CDR2 YYEKEE (reference sequence). CDR3 DNA sequence: TGTGCCAGCAGCTTGGCCGGCTCCTATAATTCACCCCTCCACTTT. It translates to CASSLAGSYNSPLHF. Complete variable domain (other parts from reference TRBV5-5 and TRBJ1-6): DAGVTQSPTHLIKTRGQQVTLRCSPISGHKSVSWYQQVLGQGPQFIFQYYEKEERGRGNFPDRFSARQFPNYSSELNVNALLLGDSALYLCASSLAGSYNSPLHFGNGTRLTVT.

In this sample, this clone turned up a few times. Given a much more abundant clone one base away, this may be a read error. The chain is built from TRBV27 and TRBJ2-1, with 8 bases lining up with TRBD2. Germline CDR1 is MNHEY and CDR2 is SMNVEV (reference sequence). The CDR3 extends over 14 amino acids. V shed 10 bases, J shed 4 bases, and the junction held 9 bases outside the gene matches. The CDR3 coding sequence is TGTGCCACCAGACGGGGGGGGGAGTACAATGAGCAGTTCTTC. This codes for CATRRGGEYNEQFF.

The V call is TRBV27, the J call TRBJ2-3, with D possibly matching TRBD2 (5 bases). V lost 4 bases to trimming and J lost 4 bases, with 18 bases between them. The germline CDR1 and CDR2 sequences are MNHEY and SMNVEV (reference sequence). This CDR3 spans 16 amino acids. In nucleotides, the CDR3 is TGTGCCAGCAGTTCAAAATATGAGGGTCCTGCAGATACGCAGTATTTT. The encoded protein is CASSSKYEGPADTQYF.

The rearrangement uses TRBV6-5 and TRBJ1-5; 8 nucleotides line up with TRBD1. Germline V lookup: CDR1 MNHEY, CDR2 SVGAGI. This CDR3 contains 13 residues. With V trimmed by 5 bases and J by 6 bases, 3 bases remained unmatched. CDR3 sequence reads: CASSQGAGQPQHF. CDR3 nucleotides: TGTGCCAGCAGTCAGGGGGCTGGTCAGCCCCAGCATTTT.

V usage is TRBV23-1 and J usage is TRBJ2-7, with 13 bases fitting TRBD2. TRBV23-1 has ORF status, its function being uncertain. V trimming: 4 bases; J trimming: 1 base; junction bases outside the gene matches: 4. The CDR3 has 16 residues. The CDR3 protein is CASSPRLAGGSYEQYF. CDR3 sequence (DNA): TGCGCCAGCAGTCCTCGACTAGCGGGAGGATCCTACGAGCAGTACTTC.

The rearrangement uses TRBV6-6 and TRBJ2-1, with no clear D. V was pared by 9 bases and J by 0 bases, with 9 bases between. This CDR3 contains 13 residues. Germline V lookup: CDR1 MNHNY, CDR2 SVGAGI (reference sequence). The CDR3 spells CASSSGSYNEQFF. As DNA, the CDR3 is TGTGCCAGTAGCTCCGGCTCCTACAATGAGCAGTTCTTC.

J is TRBJ1-6 and V is TRBV6-2 or TRBV6-3; perhaps TRBD1 as D (6 bases). Germline V CDR1 and CDR2: MNHEY, SVGEGT. V lost 6 bases and J 5 bases, leaving 17 bases between the germline ends. The CDR3 totals 16 residues. This CDR3 reads CASSSQGYWDNSPLHF. CDR3 nucleotide sequence: TGTGCCAGCAGCTCTCAGGGGTATTGGGATAATTCACCCCTCCACTTT.

This clone has just one count. The rearrangement joins TRBV7-9 to TRBJ2-5, with D possibly TRBD1 on 7 matching bases. Germline V lookup: CDR1 SEHNR, CDR2 FQNEAQ (reference sequence). The CDR3 runs to 15 residues. V dropped 6 bases and J dropped 6 bases, with 20 bases sitting between them. CDR3 amino acids: CASRRGTDPAQTQYF. CDR3 DNA sequence: TGTGCCAGCAGGCGCGGGACAGACCCAGCGCAGACCCAGTACTTC.

V and J are TRBV5-5 and TRBJ1-2, with a weak D call TRBD1 (6 bases). Germline assignment: CDR1 SGHKS and CDR2 YYEKEE (reference sequence). The CDR3 runs 16 residues. Deletions cut 0 bases from V and 2 bases from J, with 14 bases between. The chain's CDR3 is CASSLAGGAQNYGYTF. For the CDR3, the DNA is TGTGCCAGCAGCTTGGCTGGGGGGGCCCAGAACTATGGCTACACCTTC.

The CDR3 loop reads CSVETPTGYGYTF. DNA of the CDR3: TGCAGCGTTGAAACCCCCACGGGCTATGGCTACACCTTC. The chain links TRBV29-1 to TRBJ1-2; no reliable D call. CDR1 is SQVTM and CDR2 is ANQGSEA in the germline V gene. This CDR3 contains 13 residues. Trimming shortened V by 2 bases and J by 4 bases, and 11 bases separated the two germline ends. The full variable domain, in which reference TRBV29-1 and TRBJ1-2 provide the parts outside the CDR3, is SAVISQKPSRDICQRGTSLTIQCQVDSQVTMMFWYRQQPGQSLTLIATANQGSEATYESGFVIDKFPISRPNLTFSTLTVSNMSPEDSSIYLCSVETPTGYGYTFGSGTRLTVV.